The clone carrying this TCR beta chain was picked up a small number of times. Germline CDR1 DFQATT, CDR2 SNEGSKA (reference sequence). V lost 4 bases, J lost 4 bases, and 7 bases lay in between. This CDR3 region has 11 residues. The data were taken from a study of beta chain features in type 1 diabetes. As every portion of the isolated RNA was reverse transcribed, the sequencing read expressed TCRB transcripts. The average read count of naive, central memory and regulatory T cell samples was approximately 3.9 million. Profiling relied on immunoSEQ multiplex PCR, and the TCRdb table lists in-frame clones only, not all of them. The sample records around 320,000 clones, less than 15% being singletons.

Specimen: central memory CD4+ T cells from blood. The J gene is TRBJ1-1, the V gene TRBV20-1; no reliable D call. The source is a man aged 25 to 40 in good health. The CDR3 loop is CSATGATEAFF. The CDR3 DNA sequence: TGCAGTGCTACCGGAGCCACTGAAGCTTTCTTT.